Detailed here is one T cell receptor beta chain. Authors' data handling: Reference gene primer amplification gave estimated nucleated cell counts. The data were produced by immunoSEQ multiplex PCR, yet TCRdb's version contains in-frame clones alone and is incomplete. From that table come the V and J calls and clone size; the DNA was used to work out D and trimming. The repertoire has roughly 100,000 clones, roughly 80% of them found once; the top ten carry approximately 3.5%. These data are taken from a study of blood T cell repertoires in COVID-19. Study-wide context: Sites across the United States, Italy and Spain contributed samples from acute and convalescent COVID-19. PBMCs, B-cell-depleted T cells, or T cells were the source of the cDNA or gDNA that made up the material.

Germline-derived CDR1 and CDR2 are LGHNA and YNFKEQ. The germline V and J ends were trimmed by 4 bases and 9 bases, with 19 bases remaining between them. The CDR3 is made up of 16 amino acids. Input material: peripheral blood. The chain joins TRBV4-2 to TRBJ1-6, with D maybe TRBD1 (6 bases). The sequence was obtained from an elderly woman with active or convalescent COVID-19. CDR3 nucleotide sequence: TGTGCCAGCAGCCGGCGCGGGGGGGGCCGGGGTTCACCCCTCCACTTT. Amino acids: CASSRRGGGRGSPLHF.